One and the same sample provided the 19 T cell receptor beta chains below, sequenced in a study of blood T cell repertoires in COVID-19. The repertoire was sequenced with immunoSEQ multiplex PCR; TCRdb's copy has only in-frame clones and lacks some. The data hold some 270,000 clones, with 80% to 90% observed a single time. The sample taken for sequencing was PBMCs or T cells enriched from blood (not recorded which). The source of these receptors is a young woman with acute COVID-19.

The rearrangement links TRBV5-1 to TRBJ2-3; D gene unclear. V was shortened by 5 bases and J by 6 bases, with 10 bases between the two germline ends. Per germline, CDR1 SGHRS and CDR2 YFSETQ. CDR3 size: 12 residues. CDR3 coding DNA: TGCGCCAGCAGTGGTAGCCGGGATACGCAGTATTTT. The encoded protein is CASSGSRDTQYF.

This chain joins TRBV2 and TRBJ2-7; D uncertain. The CDR3 runs to 11 residues. CDR1 is SNHLY, CDR2 FYNNEI, per germline. The V end lost 6 bases, the J end lost 4 bases, and 7 bases lay between the germline ends. The CDR3: CASRPTYEQYF. The CDR3, as DNA: TGTGCCAGCAGGCCAACATACGAGCAGTACTTC. Full variable domain (missing parts from reference TRBV2 and TRBJ2-7): EPEVTQTPSHQVTQMGQEVILRCVPISNHLYFYWYRQILGQKVEFLVSFYNNEISEKSEIFDDQFSVERPDGSNFTLKIRSTKLEDSAMYFCASRPTYEQYFGPGTRLTVT.

The chain joins TRBV4-1 to TRBJ2-2; the D gene is possibly TRBD1 (6 bases). The CDR3 sequence is 16 residues long. V was shortened by 1 base and J by 4 bases, with 13 bases between the two germline ends. CDR1 is MGHRA and CDR2 is YSYEKL in the germline V gene. In DNA form, the CDR3 reads TGCGCCAGCAGCCAAGGCAGGGGTACTATCACCGGGGAGCTGTTTTTT. This sequence encodes CASSQGRGTITGELFF.

This rearrangement joins TRBV28 to TRBJ2-5; 9 bases are a match to TRBD2. Germline CDR1 is MDHEN and CDR2 is SYDVKM. This CDR3 region has 13 residues. Trimming at V came to 5 bases and at J to 13 bases, leaving 11 bases not matched to a gene. CDR3 sequence: CASSGSGRPPPYF. CDR3 DNA: TGTGCCAGCAGTGGAAGCGGGAGGCCCCCTCCGTACTTC.

V gene TRBV6-5 combines with J gene TRBJ1-5, with 8 bases lining up with TRBD1. Germline values: CDR1 MNHEY, CDR2 SVGAGI. This CDR3 comprises 15 residues. V was pared by 0 bases and J by 7 bases, with 5 bases of the junction left unmatched. In DNA form, the CDR3 reads TGTGCCAGCAGTTACTCGTCACAGGGGGAACAGCCCCAGCATTTT. It specifies CASSYSSQGEQPQHF.

This chain links TRBV5-8 with TRBJ1-5; unclear D gene. Germline loops: CDR1 SGHTS, CDR2 YDEGEE. CDR3 length: 12 residues. V shed 5 bases and J shed 6 bases, with 9 bases lying between them. CDR3 region: CASRKPGQPQHF. CDR3 sequence (DNA): TGTGCCAGCAGAAAACCAGGTCAGCCCCAGCATTTT.

A single count supports this clone. The chain recombines TRBV28 with TRBJ1-5; perhaps TRBD1 as D (6 bases). Per germline, CDR1 MDHEN and CDR2 SYDVKM. The length of the CDR3 is 14 residues. The V end was cut by 11 bases, the J end by 4 bases, with 18 bases between. The CDR3 protein is CASRETGTNQPQHF. DNA of the CDR3: TGTGCCTCCAGGGAAACAGGGACAAATCAGCCCCAGCATTTT.

This clone is a singleton in its sample. The chain carries TRBV19 and TRBJ2-1, with 8 positions matching TRBD2. The germline V gene encodes CDR1 LNHDA and CDR2 SQIVND (reference sequence). This CDR3 is built from 13 residues. Germline trimming cut 11 bases from V and 5 bases from J; bases unmatched to any gene: 8. The CDR3 sequence is CAAGRDFDNEQFF. The DNA for the CDR3 is TGTGCCGCCGGGAGGGATTTTGACAATGAGCAGTTCTTC.

The chain's CDR3 is CASSLPLAGEVDEQFF. CDR3 nucleotide sequence: TGCGCCAGCAGCTTGCCCCTAGCGGGAGAAGTCGATGAGCAGTTCTTC. This sequence joins TRBV5-1 and TRBJ2-1; 10 bases line up with TRBD2. This CDR3 has 16 amino acids. The germline V gene has CDR1 SGHRS and CDR2 YFSETQ. V lost 1 base, J lost 8 bases, and 9 bases stayed unmatched.

Here the CDR3 reads CASSSSSVYEQYF. CDR3 sequence (DNA): TGTGCCAGCAGTTCTAGCAGCGTCTACGAGCAGTACTTC. This rearrangement joins TRBV25-1 to TRBJ2-7; a possible D gene is TRBD2 (5 bases). The CDR3 has 13 residues. Trimming shortened V by 5 bases and J by 3 bases, and 11 bases separated the two germline ends. Looked up from germline, CDR1 is MGHDK and CDR2 is SYGVNS.

Of note for this clone: One end of the junction is discordant with germline, which a read error may explain. The V and J genes are TRBV6-2 or TRBV6-3 and TRBJ2-7, with 7 bases matching TRBD2. The CDR3 totals 14 residues. Germline CDR1 is MNHEY and CDR2 is SVGEGT. CDR3 sequence: CASSYRLASHEQYF. As DNA, the CDR3 is TGTGCCAGCAGTTACCGACTAGCCTCCCACGAGCAGTACTTC.

The J gene is TRBJ1-4, the V gene TRBV7-6, with TRBD1 identical over 11 bases. Unmatched junction bases numbered 14, after V lost 1 base and J lost 10 bases. The V gene's germline CDR1 is SGHVS and CDR2 FNYEAQ. This CDR3 spans 18 amino acids. CDR3 residues: CASSLVIGQGAPDGKLFF. CDR3 DNA: TGTGCCAGCAGCTTAGTTATAGGACAGGGGGCCCCAGATGGAAAACTGTTTTTT.

V and J are TRBV5-6 and TRBJ2-7; unclear D gene. The germline CDR1 and CDR2 sequences are SGHDT and YYEEEE. V lost 1 base, J lost 3 bases, and 5 bases lay in between. CDR3 length: 12 amino acids. The CDR3 nucleotides read TGTGCCAGCAGCTTGAACAGCTACGAGCAGTACTTC. Translation: CASSLNSYEQYF.

This clone occurred a few times. The chain combines TRBV6-1 with TRBJ1-1; 7 bases align to TRBD1. V lost 0 bases to trimming and J lost 7 bases; unmatched junction nucleotides: 5. In germline, CDR1 is MNHNS, CDR2 SASEGT. This CDR3 comprises 14 residues. The CDR3 here is CASSEAGGAGEAFF. The CDR3 region has the DNA TGTGCCAGCAGTGAAGCAGGGGGCGCTGGTGAAGCTTTCTTT.

The DNA for the CDR3 is TGTGCCAGCAGTCTAATCCGGGACAGGGGGCCGAGAGGGGCCAACGTCCTGACTTTC. Encoded protein: CASSLIRDRGPRGANVLTF. This rearrangement joins TRBV6-2 or TRBV6-3 to TRBJ2-6; 12 bases map to TRBD1. Trimming cost V 5 bases and J 4 bases; bases outside gene matches: 12. This CDR3 region has 19 residues. Germline values: CDR1 MNHEY, CDR2 SVGEGT.

The genes are TRBV30 and TRBJ2-3, with 11 positions matching TRBD2. This CDR3 is built from 17 residues. The germline gives CDR1 GTSNPN, CDR2 SVGIG (reference sequence). The junction had 9 bases not matched to a gene; V was cut back by 0 bases and J by 4 bases. This CDR3 reads CAWSVLETSGNPDTQYF. The CDR3 nucleotides are TGTGCCTGGAGTGTATTAGAGACTAGCGGGAACCCAGATACGCAGTATTTT.

The rearrangement joins TRBV7-2 to TRBJ1-6; 10 nucleotides line up with TRBD1. CDR3 length: 14 residues. Germline lookup yields CDR1 SGHTA and CDR2 FQGNSA. V shed 5 bases, J shed 8 bases, and the junction held 3 bases outside the gene matches. Here the CDR3 DNA reads TGTGCCAGCAGCCCCGGGACAGGGGATTCACCCCTCCACTTT. Encoded protein: CASSPGTGDSPLHF.

J is TRBJ1-6 and V is TRBV14; D may be TRBD1 (6 bases). V was clipped by 0 bases and J by 8 bases, with 8 bases between them. The CDR3 totals 14 residues. Germline V gives CDR1 SGHDN, CDR2 FVKESK. This CDR3 reads CASSQDTGHSPLHF. As DNA, the CDR3 is TGTGCCAGCAGCCAAGATACAGGGCATTCACCCCTCCACTTT.

The V call is TRBV28, the J call TRBJ2-2; TRBD1 aligns across 9 bases. Per the germline V gene, CDR1 is MDHEN and CDR2 is SYDVKM. Unmatched junction bases numbered 3, after V lost 4 bases and J lost 6 bases. The CDR3 is 14 residues long. The CDR3 sequence is CASSSGTGPGELFF. For the CDR3, the DNA is TGTGCCAGCAGTTCCGGGACAGGGCCCGGGGAGCTGTTTTTT.